What follows are 21 T cell receptor beta chains derived from one specimen sequenced in a study of blood T cell repertoires in COVID-19. TCRdb's table, derived via immunoSEQ multiplex PCR, lists solely in-frame clones and lacks some. Here the sample spans approximately 250,000 clones, about 91% being singletons. Sequenced: PBMCs or T cells enriched from blood (not recorded which). Source of these receptors: a man between 35 and 55 years old who had been exposed to COVID-19.

This clone was seen a handful of times. This sequence joins TRBV15 and TRBJ2-3; D is ambiguous. V lost 0 bases to trimming and J lost 2 bases, with 12 bases between them. The V gene's germline CDR1 is LNHNV and CDR2 YYDKDF (reference sequence). The CDR3 has 16 residues. The CDR3 region is CATSRDNYPPTDTQYF. CDR3 nucleotides: TGTGCCACCAGCAGAGACAACTATCCCCCCACAGATACGCAGTATTTT.

The rearrangement uses TRBV18 and TRBJ1-2; maybe TRBD1 (5 bases). The CDR3 loop spans 15 amino acids. The V and J ends lost 0 bases and 6 bases respectively, with 14 bases between them. In germline, CDR1 is KGHSH, CDR2 LQKENI. The CDR3 here is CASSPPSGRGDGYTF. As DNA, the CDR3 is TGTGCCAGCTCACCACCGTCAGGGCGTGGAGATGGCTACACCTTC.

This chain joins TRBV5-1 and TRBJ2-3, with D possibly TRBD1 on 5 matching bases. Germline V gene data show CDR1 as SGHRS and CDR2 as YFSETQ. The V end lost 2 bases, the J end lost 2 bases, and 12 bases lay between the germline ends. This CDR3 comprises 15 residues. In DNA, the CDR3 is TGCGCCAGCAGCTTATTAACAGGATACACAGATACGCAGTATTTT. Protein: CASSLLTGYTDTQYF.

The chain is built from TRBV6-5 and TRBJ1-2, with 9 bases lining up with TRBD1. Germline V gene data show CDR1 as MNHEY and CDR2 as SVGAGI. The CDR3 runs to 16 residues. Trimming at V came to 0 bases and at J to 4 bases, leaving 6 bases not matched to a gene. The CDR3 here is CASSYSTPTGGYGYTF. As DNA, the CDR3 is TGTGCCAGCAGTTACTCGACGCCGACAGGGGGCTATGGCTACACCTTC.

This rearrangement joins TRBV27 to TRBJ2-1; TRBD2 agrees at 8 bases. The J segment lost 5 bases and the V segment lost 4 bases, leaving 7 bases of the junction unmatched. Germline V gives CDR1 MNHEY, CDR2 SMNVEV (reference sequence). The CDR3 has 15 amino acids. CDR3: CASSYIAGTDNEQFF. CDR3 sequence (DNA): TGTGCCAGCAGTTACATAGCGGGAACGGACAATGAGCAGTTCTTC.

V usage is TRBV5-4 and J usage is TRBJ2-5; D may be TRBD1 (6 bases). This CDR3 has 13 residues. Trimming shortened V by 4 bases and J by 1 base, and 8 bases separated the two germline ends. The germline V gene has CDR1 SGHNT and CDR2 YYREEE (reference sequence). The CDR3 spells CASSRDTQETQYF. The CDR3 DNA reads as TGTGCCAGCAGCCGGGACACCCAAGAGACCCAGTACTTC.

The J gene is TRBJ2-7, the V gene TRBV6-6, with TRBD1 matching 8 bases. Germline-derived CDR1 and CDR2 are MNHNY and SVGAGI (reference sequence). Losses at the gene ends were 2 bases for V and 2 bases for J; bases not matched to a gene: 8. CDR3 size: 16 residues. The CDR3, as DNA: TGTGCCAGCAGTTACCCGACAGGGGCAGTCACCTACGAGCAGTACTTC. Protein product: CASSYPTGAVTYEQYF.

This rearrangement joins TRBV9 to TRBJ2-3, with a weak D call TRBD1 (6 bases). The CDR3 totals 16 residues. V shed 0 bases and J shed 2 bases, with 13 bases lying between them. Germline CDR1 is SGDLS and CDR2 is YYNGEE. CDR3 coding DNA: TGTGCCAGCAGCGTAGAGGCAGGGGATTACACAGATACGCAGTATTTT. It is translated as CASSVEAGDYTDTQYF.

Here the CDR3 reads CASTRPYSNQPQHF. In DNA, the CDR3 is TGTGCCAGCACCAGGCCCTATAGCAATCAGCCCCAGCATTTT. The chain carries TRBV28 and TRBJ1-5; D not certain. Germline V CDR1 and CDR2: MDHEN, SYDVKM. The CDR3 extends over 14 amino acids. Trimming pared 7 bases from V and 0 bases from J, leaving 10 bases between.

The V call is TRBV28, the J call TRBJ2-7; perhaps TRBD1 as D (6 bases). The CDR3 has 16 amino acids. Germline V gene lookup returns CDR1 MDHEN and CDR2 SYDVKM. The V end was cut by 4 bases, the J end by 4 bases, with 20 bases between. In DNA, the CDR3 is TGTGCCAGCAGTTCCGGAGGAAAGGGGGACGTTTACGAGCAGTACTTC. Amino acid sequence: CASSSGGKGDVYEQYF.

The chain recombines TRBV27 with TRBJ2-5; D unclear. Germline V gene data show CDR1 as MNHEY and CDR2 as SMNVEV (reference sequence). The CDR3 is 14 amino acids. The V end lost 3 bases, the J end lost 5 bases, and 13 bases lay between the germline ends. The chain's CDR3 is CASSFVAGDETQYF. As DNA, the CDR3 is TGTGCCAGCAGTTTTGTAGCCGGAGACGAGACCCAGTACTTC.

The chain has TRBV28 and TRBJ2-7; 12 bases line up with TRBD2. The CDR3 consists of 14 residues. V shed 6 bases and J 2 bases; nucleotides not matched to a gene: 2. Per germline, CDR1 MDHEN and CDR2 SYDVKM. For the CDR3, the DNA is TGTGCCAGCAGCTCTAGCGGGAGGGCCTACGAGCAGTACTTC. Translating it yields CASSSSGRAYEQYF.

The J gene is TRBJ2-3, the V gene TRBV18; maybe TRBD1 (6 bases). This CDR3 region has 16 residues. Germline values: CDR1 KGHSH, CDR2 LQKENI. The V end lost 0 bases, the J end lost 3 bases, and 13 bases lay between the germline ends. As DNA, the CDR3 is TGTGCCAGCTCACCACCGAACAGGGTGGGTACAGATACGCAGTATTTT. Translated: CASSPPNRVGTDTQYF.

V gene TRBV11-3 combines with J gene TRBJ1-4; D unclear. Trimming left V 5 bases short and J 8 bases short, with 6 bases between. Germline V lookup: CDR1 SGHNT, CDR2 YENEEA. The CDR3 consists of 11 residues. Here the CDR3 reads CASSEEEKLFF. CDR3 in DNA: TGTGCCAGCAGCGAAGAGGAAAAACTGTTTTTT. Using reference TRBV11-3 and TRBJ1-4 for the parts outside the CDR3, the full variable domain is EAGVVQSPRYKIIEKKQPVAFWCNPISGHNTLYWYLQNLGQGPELLIRYENEEAVDDSQLPKDRFSAERLKGVDSTLKIQPAELGDSAVYLCASSEEEKLFFGSGTQLSVL.

The chain couples TRBV14 to TRBJ1-1; D might be TRBD1 (5 bases). Germline CDR1 and CDR2: SGHDN and FVKESK. V was shortened by 0 bases and J by 4 bases, with 15 bases between the two germline ends. This CDR3 contains 16 residues. The CDR3 here is CASSQDETAVGTEAFF. CDR3 coding DNA: TGTGCCAGCAGCCAAGATGAGACAGCAGTTGGCACTGAAGCTTTCTTT. Using reference TRBV14 and TRBJ1-1 for the parts outside the CDR3, the full variable domain is EAGVTQFPSHSVIEKGQTVTLRCDPISGHDNLYWYRRVMGKEIKFLLHFVKESKQDESGMPNNRFLAERTGGTYSTLKVQPAELEDSGVYFCASSQDETAVGTEAFFGQGTRLTVV.

J is TRBJ1-2 and V is TRBV28; 9 nucleotides match TRBD1. Germline CDR1 reads MDHEN; CDR2 reads SYDVKM. The CDR3 runs to 15 residues. Trimming removed 4 bases from V and 7 bases from J; junction bases left unmatched: 10. In DNA form, the CDR3 reads TGTGCCAGCAGTTCCCGGACAGGGGAGGGGTTTGGCTACACCTTC. This codes for CASSSRTGEGFGYTF.

This chain connects TRBV30 to TRBJ1-5, with D unresolved. The CDR3 extends over 13 amino acids. V was clipped by 2 bases and J by 4 bases, with 9 bases between them. CDR1 GTSNPN and CDR2 SVGIG come from the germline V gene (reference sequence). The CDR3 reads CAWSLAHNQPQHF. CDR3 coding DNA: TGTGCCTGGAGTTTGGCTCATAATCAGCCCCAGCATTTT.

The chain's CDR3 is CASTGGAFNQPQHF. As DNA, the CDR3 is TGTGCCAGCACCGGGGGGGCCTTCAATCAGCCCCAGCATTTT. The chain employs TRBV19 and TRBJ1-5; D is possibly TRBD1 (6 bases). The length of the CDR3 is 14 residues. Germline V gene data show CDR1 as LNHDA and CDR2 as SQIVND (reference sequence). The V gene lost 9 bases and the J gene lost 3 bases, with 15 bases spanning the gap.

J is TRBJ2-6 and V is TRBV28; 7 positions agree with TRBD1. The germline gives CDR1 MDHEN, CDR2 SYDVKM. J gave up 0 bases and V 7 bases, and 6 bases lay outside the gene matches. The CDR3 runs 16 residues. CDR3 sequence: CASTRTGPSGANVLTF. DNA of the CDR3: TGTGCCAGCACCCGGACAGGACCCTCTGGGGCCAACGTCCTGACTTTC.

The chain has TRBV5-4 and TRBJ2-7; 7 nucleotides align to TRBD2. Losses at the gene ends were 5 bases for V and 0 bases for J; bases not matched to a gene: 5. Germline V lookup: CDR1 SGHNT, CDR2 YYREEE (reference sequence). The CDR3 runs 14 residues. The CDR3 bases are TGTGCCAGCAGTTACGGCGGGAGCTCCTACGAGCAGTACTTC. It yields the protein CASSYGGSSYEQYF.

The chain uses TRBV5-4 and TRBJ2-3; D is possibly TRBD1 (6 bases). The V end lost 3 bases, the J end lost 2 bases, and 13 bases lay between the germline ends. This CDR3 has 15 amino acids. Germline values: CDR1 SGHNT, CDR2 YYREEE (reference sequence). The CDR3 region has the DNA TGTGCCAGCAGCTCCCGGGACACATACACAGATACGCAGTATTTT. As protein: CASSSRDTYTDTQYF.